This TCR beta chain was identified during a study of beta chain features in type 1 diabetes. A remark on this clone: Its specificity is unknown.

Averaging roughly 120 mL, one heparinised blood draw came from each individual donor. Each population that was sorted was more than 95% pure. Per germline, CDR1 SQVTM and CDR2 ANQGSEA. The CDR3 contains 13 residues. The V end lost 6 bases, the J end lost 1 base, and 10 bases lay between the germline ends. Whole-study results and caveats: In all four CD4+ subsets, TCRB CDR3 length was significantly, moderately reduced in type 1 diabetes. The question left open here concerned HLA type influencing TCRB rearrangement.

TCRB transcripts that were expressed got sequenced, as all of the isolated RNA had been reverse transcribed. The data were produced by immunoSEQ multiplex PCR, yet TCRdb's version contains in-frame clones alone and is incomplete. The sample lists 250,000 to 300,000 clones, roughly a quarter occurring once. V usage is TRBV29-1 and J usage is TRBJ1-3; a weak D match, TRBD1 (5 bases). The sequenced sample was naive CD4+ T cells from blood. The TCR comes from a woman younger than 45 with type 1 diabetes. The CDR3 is CSVGHTSGNTIYF. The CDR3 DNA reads TGCAGCGTCGGACATACTTCTGGAAACACCATATATTTT.